This entry lists 17 T cell receptor beta chains sequenced from one sample in a study of CD8+ T cells in alopecia areata. Cutaneous lymph nodes were pooled and cells sorted by CD4, CD8alpha, NKG2D, NKG2ACE and more. cDNA serving as the sequencing template came from extracted, reverse transcribed RNA. Here immunoSEQ multiplex PCR was the method, and the copy in TCRdb shows in-frame clones only, minus some. The sample has approximately 280,000 clones, none seen only once; the top ten hold 1.2%. The sequenced material came from CD4+ T cells sorted from a lymph node. Source of these receptors: a C3H/HeJ mouse with alopecia areata. This mouse strain has H2-k as its MHC haplotype.

This clone was seen a few times. Genes here carry mouse names. The observed sequence ends 3 residues before the CDR3 terminus, with the missing tail filled in from the germline J gene. The chain couples TRBV19 to TRBJ1-6, with 7 positions matching TRBD1. TRBJ1-6 is placed among ORFs of uncertain function. V was clipped by 5 bases and J by 4 bases; unmatched bases: 6. The CDR3 has 15 amino acids. CDR1 FNHDT and CDR2 SITEND come from the germline V gene (reference sequence). The CDR3 sequence: CASRRRDRYNSPLYF. The sequenced part of the CDR3 DNA is TGTGCCAGCAGAAGGCGGGACAGATATAATTCGCCC.

In the case of this clone: Gene names are mouse gene names. The CDR3 goes on 4 residues after the read ends, and that part is filled in from the germline J gene. The V and J genes are TRBV13-3 and TRBJ2-7; 8 bases are a match to TRBD2. This CDR3 has 13 residues. From germline, CDR1 is NNHDY and CDR2 SYVADS. This CDR3 is CASSETGEYEQYF. The sequenced CDR3 bases are TGTGCCAGCAGTGAGACTGGGGAGTAT.

This clone was counted a few times. The genes and germline here are from mouse. The CDR3 is cut off 4 residues early in the read; its end comes from the germline J gene. The genes are TRBV1 and TRBJ2-1, with 7 positions matching TRBD1. The CDR3 has 15 residues. CDR1 and CDR2 from the germline V gene are NSQYPW and LRSPGD (reference sequence). V lost 2 bases and J lost 2; bases outside the gene matches: 3. The CDR3 bases that were read are TGCACCTGCAGTGCACAGGGGGTGGACTATGCT. Translation gives CTCSAQGVDYA. The CDR3 in its entirety is CTCSAQGVDYAEQFF.

Worth noting for this clone: Any gene name here is a mouse gene name. The observed sequence ends 4 residues before the CDR3 terminus, with the missing tail filled in from the germline J gene. The rearrangement joins TRBV31 to TRBJ2-7, with 14 positions matching TRBD2. Germline CDR1 is GKSSPN and CDR2 is SITVG. The CDR3 is 15 residues long. CDR3 sequence: CAWSTGTGGAYEQYF. CDR3 DNA, as far as it was read: TGTGCCTGGAGCACCGGGACTGGGGGGGCTTAT.

This clone occurred a few times. Mouse gene names apply. The CDR3 DNA, read in part, is TGCACCTGCAGTGCAAACCCTGGGGGCCAAGAC. Amino acids: CTCSANPGGQD. The CDR3 in its entirety is CTCSANPGGQDTQYF. The chain links TRBV1 to TRBJ2-5, with 7 bases that match TRBD2. The read terminates 4 residues before the CDR3 end, so the remaining end is supplied by the germline J gene. The CDR3 is 15 amino acids. Trimming removed 2 bases from V and 2 bases from J; junction bases left unmatched: 4. Looked up from germline, CDR1 is NSQYPW and CDR2 is LRSPGD (reference sequence).

This clone was counted only a few times. Each gene name is a mouse one. The read stops 4 residues short of the end of the CDR3; the missing end is completed from the germline J gene. V and J are TRBV13-2 and TRBJ1-1; 10 bases align to TRBD1. The germline gives CDR1 NNHNN, CDR2 SYGAGS (reference sequence). The CDR3 has 14 amino acids. The CDR3 reads CASGDRQGAREVFF. The sequenced CDR3 bases are TGTGCCAGCGGTGATCGACAGGGGGCGCGA.

This clone was counted a few times. Mouse gene names and germline throughout. The read finishes 4 residues shy of the CDR3 end, and the germline J gene is used to complete it. V usage is TRBV19 and J usage is TRBJ2-5; TRBD2 agrees at 12 bases. This CDR3 comprises 13 residues. From germline, CDR1 is FNHDT and CDR2 SITEND (reference sequence). Here the CDR3 reads CASRDWGGDTQYF. The DNA read from the CDR3 is TGTGCCAGCAGGGACTGGGGGGGAGAC.

This clone was observed a handful of times. The germline and genes are mouse ones. The observed sequence ends 4 residues before the CDR3 terminus, with the missing tail filled in from the germline J gene. This chain uses TRBV19 with TRBJ2-1; no firm D call. The CDR3 runs to 14 residues. Per germline, CDR1 FNHDT and CDR2 SITEND (reference sequence). Trimming left V 4 bases short and J 1 base short, with 9 bases between. The part of the CDR3 DNA that was read is TGTGCCAGCAGTGTGAGCCAGAACTATGCT. Encoded protein: CASSVSQNYA. The whole CDR3 protein is CASSVSQNYAEQFF.

Regarding this clone: Gene names refer to mouse genes. The read ends 4 residues before the CDR3 terminus; that terminus is restored from the germline J gene. The chain joins TRBV13-1 to TRBJ2-3; a weak D match, TRBD1 (5 bases). CDR1 and CDR2 (germline): NSHNY, SYGAGN. There are 14 residues in the CDR3. The CDR3 sequence is CASSDGQGVETLYF. The sequenced part of the CDR3 DNA is TGTGCCAGCAGTGATGGGCAGGGAGTAGAA.

This clone has a count of ten or more. Mouse names are used for the genes. The read finishes 4 residues shy of the CDR3 end, and the germline J gene is used to complete it. Other nucleotide sequences in the sample specify the same CDR3. The chain links TRBV1 to TRBJ1-2, with D perhaps matching TRBD1 (5 bases). V lost 1 base and J lost 2, with 5 bases in between. The CDR3 contains 13 residues. Germline assignment: CDR1 NSQYPW and CDR2 LRSPGD (reference sequence). The CDR3 bases that were read are TGCACCTGCAGTGCAGGACAGAACTCC. Translated, it gives CTCSAGQNS. The full CDR3 is CTCSAGQNSDYTF.

This clone was picked up a small number of times. The gene symbols are mouse symbols. The CDR3 goes on 4 residues after the read ends, and that part is filled in from the germline J gene. V and J are TRBV5 and TRBJ1-1; D is ambiguous. The germline V and J ends were trimmed by 3 bases and 1 base, with 9 bases remaining between them. Germline CDR1 and CDR2: LGHNA and YNLKQL (reference sequence). The CDR3 loop spans 14 amino acids. CDR3 residues: CASSQHPRNTEVFF. The sequenced part of the CDR3 DNA is TGTGCCAGCAGCCAGCATCCAAGAAACACA.

On this clone: The germline and genes are mouse ones. The read is 4 residues too short to cover the CDR3 end, so that end is filled in from the germline J gene. The sample holds other DNA sequences that translate to the same CDR3. The V and J genes are TRBV19 and TRBJ2-5; TRBD1 matches 7 bases. V lost 4 bases, J lost 3 bases, and 2 bases stayed unmatched. This CDR3 comprises 13 residues. Germline V gene data show CDR1 as FNHDT and CDR2 as SITEND (reference sequence). CDR3 sequence: CASSLGQQDTQYF. The DNA read from the CDR3 is TGTGCCAGCAGTTTGGGACAGCAAGAC.

In its sample, this clone was seen a few times. The genes and germline here are from mouse. Read coverage stops 4 residues before the CDR3 terminus; the germline J gene supplies the remainder. The same CDR3 can be traced to other DNA sequences in this sample. The rearrangement uses TRBV1 and TRBJ1-1; possible D gene TRBD1, 5 bases. The CDR3 covers 12 residues. Germline CDR1 and CDR2: NSQYPW and LRSPGD (reference sequence). V was trimmed by 3 bases and J by 4 bases, leaving 6 bases between them. The CDR3 here is CTCSADSTEVFF. The CDR3 DNA, read in part, is TGCACCTGCAGTGCCGACAGCACA.

Note on this clone: With a much larger clone just one base away, this may be a read error. Here the gene names and germline are mouse. The read terminates 4 residues before the CDR3 end, so the remaining end is supplied by the germline J gene. The chain couples TRBV13-1 to TRBJ1-2, with 11 nucleotides matching TRBD1. The V gene's germline CDR1 is NSHNY and CDR2 SYGAGN. This CDR3 is built from 13 residues. The CDR3 sequence: CASSGTGGFDYTF. The CDR3 DNA, read in part, is TGTGCCAGCAGTGGGACAGGGGGCTTC.

As to this clone: Gene names denote mouse genes. The CDR3 is cut off 4 residues early in the read; its end comes from the germline J gene. V gene TRBV13-3 combines with J gene TRBJ2-7; D is perhaps TRBD2 (5 bases). Germline loops: CDR1 NNHDY, CDR2 SYVADS. The CDR3 extends over 14 amino acids. V lost 3 bases to trimming and J lost 0 bases, with 10 bases between them. CDR3 sequence reads: CASSVAGSSYEQYF. The DNA read from the CDR3 is TGTGCCAGCAGTGTGGCTGGGAGCTCCTAT.

This clone was picked up a small number of times. Gene labels here are mouse ones. The missing CDR3 end, 4 residues past where the read stops, is filled in from the germline J gene. The V and J genes are TRBV13-2 and TRBJ2-2; 8 bases are shared with TRBD2. CDR3 length: 17 residues. V was pared by 0 bases and J by 4 bases, with 8 bases of the junction left unmatched. The germline V gene encodes CDR1 NNHNN and CDR2 SYGAGS (reference sequence). Incomplete CDR3 DNA: TGTGCCAGCGGTGATGCAGAGGGGGGGCGCCTCACCGGG. Translated: CASGDAEGGRLTG. In full, the CDR3 is CASGDAEGGRLTGQLYF.

Remarks on this clone: Gene names follow the mouse nomenclature. The read falls 4 residues short of the CDR3 end, and the missing part is taken from the germline J gene. The chain carries TRBV13-3 and TRBJ2-3; D is perhaps TRBD1 (6 bases). The CDR3 contains 15 residues. Looked up from germline, CDR1 is NNHDY and CDR2 is SYVADS. The V gene lost 1 base and the J gene lost 0 bases, with 9 bases spanning the gap. The covered CDR3 bases are TGTGCCAGCAGTGATACAGGGCTTAGTGCAGAA. Translating gives CASSDTGLSAE. The entire CDR3 protein reads CASSDTGLSAETLYF.